Sequencing of this T cell receptor beta chain was carried out in a study of identical twins. TCRdb recomputed calls from the 5' RACE reads with MiXCR, one row per CDR3 protein. Of about 160,000 distinct CDR3 sequences in the sample, roughly 3.2% are singletons; the top ten hold approximately 7.6%. The CDR3 extends over 15 amino acids. Germline CDR1 reads SGHVS; CDR2 reads FQNEAQ. Deletions cut 1 base from V and 7 bases from J, with 14 bases between. This clonotype was counted ten times or more. Its specificity is not known. Notes on the study in general: Researchers caution that invariant MAIT and iNKT cells could partly confound zero-insertion analyses.

The sample consisted of memory T cells sorted from blood. The sequence came from a man in his late teens or twenties in good health. This sequence joins TRBV7-8 and TRBJ1-5; D gene ambiguous. CDR3 loop: CASSLVARGGQPQHF. The CDR3 coding sequence is TGTGCCAGCAGCTTAGTTGCGCGGGGTGGCCAGCCCCAGCATTTT. The entire variable domain, with the rest obtained from reference TRBV7-8 and TRBJ1-5, is as follows: GAGVSQSPRYKVAKRGQDVALRCDPISGHVSLFWYQQALGQGPEFLTYFQNEAQLDKSGLPSDRFFAERPEGSVSTLKIQRTQQEDSAVYLCASSLVARGGQPQHFGDGTRLSIL.